This passage covers 11 T cell receptor beta chains from one sample sequenced in a study of CXCR3-negative and CXCR3-positive naive CD8 T cells. These receptors have no known antigen. The libraries of TRB cDNA were prepared using 5' RACE with UMI labels. Each CDR3 protein gets one entry in TCRdb, which reprocessed the 5' RACE reads and gives no DNA. The sample holds approximately 5,100 distinct CDR3 sequences. Findings and caveats of the study: Higher TRB CDR3 hydrophobicity marked CXCR3-positive naive cells relative to CXCR3-negative naive cells.

The sample consisted of naive CXCR3+ CD8+ T cells from blood. Described subset: CD45RO-CCR7+CD27+CD95- naive CD8+ T cells expressing CXCR3 (TNR3+). The source of these receptors is a human donor in good health. Some clones in this sample may be carry-over from other donors' samples.

The chain is built from TRBV27 and TRBJ2-7; TCRdb's D gene call, TRBD1, goes unchecked for lack of DNA. Looked up from germline, CDR1 is MNHEY and CDR2 is SMNVEV (reference sequence). CDR3 size: 16 residues. The CDR3 here is CASSLIGQGFPLEQYF.

This clonotype is identified as medium-sized (0.01 to 0.1%) from frequency. This chain links TRBV20-1 with TRBJ2-1; TCRdb gives TRBD2 as the D gene, but with no DNA this cannot be confirmed. CDR3 length: 13 residues. Germline V lookup: CDR1 DFQATT, CDR2 SNEGSKA (reference sequence). CDR3 sequence: CSARDPTSGEQFF.

The J gene is TRBJ2-1, the V gene TRBV28. The germline V gene encodes CDR1 MDHEN and CDR2 SYDVKM. The CDR3 is 16 amino acids. CDR3 residues: CASSLMGEGSYNEQFF.

This clonotype shows up as medium-sized by frequency. The chain carries TRBV29-1 and TRBJ2-7; with no DNA, the TCRdb D assignment of TRBD1 cannot be verified. Germline loops: CDR1 SQVTM, CDR2 ANQGSEA. The CDR3 runs to 12 residues. CDR3 residues: CSVEVVGQKKYF.

This clonotype is deemed medium-sized (0.01 to 0.1%) by its frequency. The CDR3 sequence is CSVEWLPEQFF. The chain recombines TRBV29-1 with TRBJ2-1; TCRdb indicates TRBD2, and absent DNA this call remains unverified. The CDR3 is 11 residues long. Germline V gene sequence: CDR1 SQVTM, CDR2 ANQGSEA.

Measured by frequency, this clonotype is large. V is TRBV3-1 and J is TRBJ2-3; as DNA is missing, the TRBD2 call by TCRdb cannot be tested. Per germline, CDR1 LGHDT and CDR2 YNNKEL (reference sequence). This CDR3 region has 14 residues. This chain's CDR3 is CASSGLASTDTQYF.

CDR3 residues: CSYRDYNEQFF. The V gene is TRBV29-1, the J gene TRBJ2-1; TCRdb selects TRBD1, and the lack of DNA leaves this call unchecked. This CDR3 is 11 amino acids long. The germline gives CDR1 SQVTM, CDR2 ANQGSEA.

This clonotype is medium-sized (0.01 to 0.1%) by frequency. This chain uses TRBV28 with TRBJ2-7; TCRdb picks TRBD1, but there is no DNA to check that call. Looked up from germline, CDR1 is MDHEN and CDR2 is SYDVKM. This CDR3 comprises 21 residues. CDR3 amino acids: CASSSHAVRDRLTGLSYEQYF.

V and J are TRBV5-1 and TRBJ2-7. The V gene's germline CDR1 is SGHRS and CDR2 YFSETQ. The CDR3 sequence is 14 residues long. The CDR3 loop reads CASSFELPSYEQYF.

Considering frequency, this clonotype is medium-sized. This sequence joins TRBV12-3 or TRBV12-4 and TRBJ1-1. CDR3 length: 14 residues. CDR3 residues: CASRPNSWNTEAFF.

The rearrangement uses TRBV7-8 and TRBJ2-1; the TCRdb call, TRBD2, lacks DNA for checking. The CDR3 length is 12 residues. Germline assignment: CDR1 SGHVS and CDR2 FQNEAQ. This chain's CDR3 is CASSLGEREGFF.